The rows below give T cell receptor beta chains drawn from one sample of a study of beta chain features in type 1 diabetes. The table came from immunoSEQ multiplex PCR; TCRdb's copy has only in-frame clones and leaves some out. This table holds nearly 700,000 clones, roughly an eighth found once. The specimen sequenced was naive CD4+ T cells from blood. The receptors were gathered from a man younger than 30 with type 1 diabetes. Each CDR3 is given with its conserved first and last residue. The D gene is left open where the match is weak. Only part of the rows carry a size: once, few, many, or a class if the clone is expanded.

V	D	J	length	size	CDR3	DNA
TRBV5-1	TRBD1	TRBJ1-1	14	NA	CASSPGTENTEAFF	TGCGCCAGCAGCCCTGGGACAGAGAACACTGAAGCTTTCTTT
TRBV30	TRBD2	TRBJ2-3	16	few	CAWSVQAGGRTDTQYF	TGTGCCTGGAGTGTACAAGCGGGGGGTAGGACAGATACGCAGTATTTT
TRBV7-2	NA	TRBJ1-1	15	few	CASSLSTGLNTEAFF	TGTGCCAGCAGCTTATCCACAGGGCTAAACACTGAAGCTTTCTTT
TRBV19	NA	TRBJ2-3	12	few	CASSPDTDTQYF	TGTGCCAGTAGTCCCGACACAGATACGCAGTATTTT
TRBV30	NA	TRBJ1-1	13	few	CAWSVWENTEAFF	TGTGCCTGGAGTGTATGGGAGAACACTGAAGCTTTCTTT
TRBV4-1	NA	TRBJ2-4	16	few	CASSQDSGKAKNIQYF	TGCGCCAGCAGCCAAGATTCGGGGAAAGCCAAAAACATTCAGTACTTC
TRBV30	NA	TRBJ1-2	11	few	CAWSAGVGYTF	TGTGCCTGGAGTGCGGGGGTGGGCTACACCTTC
TRBV6-6	NA	TRBJ1-1	13	NA	CASSPTFSTEAFF	TGTGCCAGCAGCCCTACCTTCAGCACTGAAGCTTTCTTT
TRBV5-1	TRBD1	TRBJ2-5	18	few	CASSPRARTGGIGETQYF	TGCGCCAGCAGTCCACGCGCCCGGACAGGGGGCATCGGAGAGACCCAGTACTTC
TRBV18	TRBD1	TRBJ2-1	15	few	CASSLGTAELNEQFF	TGTGCCAGCTCACTCGGGACAGCTGAACTAAATGAGCAGTTCTTC
TRBV30	NA	TRBJ1-5	15	NA	CAWDRGDGGNQPQHF	TGTGCCTGGGACCGGGGGGACGGGGGCAATCAGCCCCAGCATTTT